The present entry profiles one T cell receptor (beta chain) with its context. The sample originates from a study of control samples from healthy donors and cancer patients. Method: immunoSEQ multiplex PCR; TCRdb's copy keeps in-frame clones and lacks some. The sample lists tens of thousands of clones; roughly 86% were seen once. Trimming pared 0 bases from V and 4 bases from J, leaving 9 bases between. The CDR3 covers 15 residues. CDR1 is LNHNV and CDR2 is YYDKDF in the germline V gene (reference sequence). The sequenced sample consisted of blood. The rearrangement uses TRBV15 and TRBJ2-2; maybe TRBD1 (5 bases). The receptor's source is a man aged 50-59 years in good health. CDR3 protein: CATSRDRGFTGELFF. The CDR3, as DNA: TGTGCCACCAGCAGAGATAGGGGTTTCACCGGGGAGCTGTTTTTT.